The 11 T cell receptor beta chains in this list originate from one sample, sequenced in a study of OX40 agonist ivuxolimab in advanced cancers. TCRdb keeps only in-frame clones here, not all; method: immunoSEQ multiplex PCR. Among about 27,000 clones listed, around 80% were seen once. The sequences come from CD4+ or CD8+ T cells sorted from blood, collected in a trial of the OX40 agonist ivuxolimab. These receptors came from an adult with an advanced solid tumor such as melanoma, head and neck, liver or kidney cancer.

The chain recombines TRBV13 with TRBJ2-2, with TRBD2 matching 8 bases. Looked up from germline, CDR1 is PRHDT and CDR2 is FYEKMQ (reference sequence). The V segment lost 5 bases and the J segment 4 bases; nucleotides outside the gene matches: 15. This CDR3 comprises 18 residues. The CDR3 nucleotides read TGTGCCAGCAGCCACTTTGATAGAGCGGGAGTGAGCACCGGGGAGCTGTTTTTT. Translated: CASSHFDRAGVSTGELFF.

The V gene is TRBV6-6, the J gene TRBJ2-5; 8 bases agree with TRBD1. The V gene end was trimmed by 4 bases and the J gene end by 1 base; junction bases not matched to a gene: 2. Germline V lookup: CDR1 MNHNY, CDR2 SVGAGI (reference sequence). The CDR3 runs to 14 residues. As DNA, the CDR3 is TGTGCCAGCAGTTCGACAGGGGCCCAAGAGACCCAGTACTTC. Translated: CASSSTGAQETQYF.

This chain joins TRBV6-5 and TRBJ1-2; weak D call: TRBD1 (5 bases). V was pared by 0 bases and J by 6 bases, with 14 bases between. CDR3 length: 15 residues. Germline V gene data show CDR1 as MNHEY and CDR2 as SVGAGI. This chain's CDR3 is CASSYSMARVDGYTF. CDR3 coding DNA: TGTGCCAGCAGTTACTCGATGGCCAGGGTTGATGGCTACACCTTC.

Turning to this clone: Additional DNA sequences in this sample encode the identical CDR3. This chain joins TRBV6-1 and TRBJ2-1; TRBD2 matches 11 bases. V was clipped by 1 base and J by 4 bases; unmatched bases: 3. Germline-derived CDR1 and CDR2 are MNHNS and SASEGT. This CDR3 comprises 16 residues. CDR3: CASSEETSGAYNEQFF. Here the CDR3 DNA reads TGTGCCAGCAGTGAAGAGACTAGCGGGGCTTACAATGAGCAGTTCTTC.

V usage is TRBV19 and J usage is TRBJ1-5, with 12 positions matching TRBD1. CDR3 length: 16 amino acids. V lost 1 base, J lost 6 bases, and 4 bases stayed unmatched. Germline V lookup: CDR1 LNHDA, CDR2 SQIVND (reference sequence). CDR3 loop: CASSIAGQGAGQPQHF. CDR3 DNA sequence: TGTGCCAGTAGTATAGCGGGACAGGGGGCCGGTCAGCCCCAGCATTTT.

The V and J genes are TRBV30 and TRBJ2-5; D ambiguous. This CDR3 has 12 amino acids. Germline V gene data show CDR1 as GTSNPN and CDR2 as SVGIG (reference sequence). Deletions cut 3 bases from V and 5 bases from J, with 10 bases between. The CDR3 reads CAWRGLGETQYF. The CDR3 DNA reads as TGTGCCTGGAGGGGGTTGGGGGAGACCCAGTACTTC.

The V and J genes are TRBV7-6 and TRBJ1-2, with D perhaps matching TRBD1 (6 bases). The CDR3 is 13 amino acids. Germline lookup yields CDR1 SGHVS and CDR2 FNYEAQ. The V and J ends lost 1 base and 7 bases respectively, with 10 bases between them. The CDR3 region is CASSLVGGAGYTF. The CDR3 DNA sequence: TGTGCCAGCAGCTTAGTAGGGGGTGCTGGCTACACCTTC.

The chain has TRBV5-1 and TRBJ2-1, with 9 nucleotides matching TRBD1. The CDR3 covers 17 residues. The V gene end was trimmed by 0 bases and the J gene end by 1 base; junction bases not matched to a gene: 5. Germline V gives CDR1 SGHRS, CDR2 YFSETQ. The CDR3 sequence is CASSLAGGTGSYNEQFF. Here the CDR3 DNA reads TGCGCCAGCAGCTTGGCCGGTGGGACAGGGTCCTACAATGAGCAGTTCTTC. Full variable domain (rest looked up from reference TRBV5-1 and TRBJ2-1): KAGVTQTPRYLIKTRGQQVTLSCSPISGHRSVSWYQQTPGQGLQFLFEYFSETQRNKGNFPGRFSGRQFSNSRSEMNVSTLELGDSALYLCASSLAGGTGSYNEQFFGPGTRLTVL.

The V gene is TRBV28, the J gene TRBJ1-5, with D possibly being TRBD1 (6 bases). V dropped 8 bases and J dropped 3 bases, with 14 bases sitting between them. CDR1 MDHEN and CDR2 SYDVKM come from the germline V gene. This CDR3 contains 14 residues. The CDR3 DNA reads TGTGCCAGCCTCAAAGACAGGTACAATCAGCCCCAGCATTTT. It translates to CASLKDRYNQPQHF. The complete variable domain, with remaining parts taken from reference TRBV28 and TRBJ1-5, reads DVKVTQSSRYLVKRTGEKVFLECVQDMDHENMFWYRQDPGLGLRLIYFSYDVKMKEKGDIPEGYSVSREKKERFSLILESASTNQTSMYLCASLKDRYNQPQHFGDGTRLSIL.

The CDR3 DNA reads as TGTGCCAGCAGCTCCAGAACAGGGCAGGACGAGCAGTACTTC. As protein: CASSSRTGQDEQYF. The rearrangement joins TRBV13 to TRBJ2-7; a weak D match, TRBD1 (6 bases). Trimming cost V 4 bases and J 5 bases, with 15 bases left between them. Looked up from germline, CDR1 is PRHDT and CDR2 is FYEKMQ (reference sequence). The CDR3 has 14 amino acids. The whole variable domain, remainder taken from reference TRBV13 and TRBJ2-7, is AAGVIQSPRHLIKEKRETATLKCYPIPRHDTVYWYQQGPGQDPQFLISFYEKMQSDKGSIPDRFSAQQFSDYHSELNMSSLELGDSALYFCASSSRTGQDEQYFGPGTRLTVT.

This chain connects TRBV9 to TRBJ2-1, with D tentatively TRBD2 (5 bases). The CDR3 runs 16 residues. V lost 1 base and J lost 5, with 16 bases in between. The germline gives CDR1 SGDLS, CDR2 YYNGEE. CDR3 bases: TGTGCCAGCAGCGTATCCCGCCGAGGGCCTCACAATGAGCAGTTCTTC. Amino acid sequence: CASSVSRRGPHNEQFF.